Below are 3 T cell receptor beta chains sequenced from a single sample in a study of spatial heterogeneity in lung cancer. TCRdb recomputed calls from the 5' RACE reads with MiXCR, one row per CDR3 protein. The sample holds about 7,500 distinct CDR3 sequences, 10% to 15% seen once. Notes on the study in general: Counts of expanded alpha and beta TCRs within tumors tracked the tumor nonsynonymous mutation count.

No antigen has been assigned to these receptors. The time point: sample taken at primary tumor resection. Sequencing was performed on lung tumor tissue, taken at surgery. The origin of the receptors is a male donor with early-stage non-small cell lung cancer.

In its sample, this clonotype was seen many times. As an off-target read in a library built for alpha chains, this beta chain has a frequency of little significance. The CDR3 sequence is CASTTEGGAYEQYF. CDR3 sequence (DNA): TGTGCCAGCACGACGGAGGGGGGGGCTTACGAGCAGTACTTC. The V gene is TRBV2, the J gene TRBJ2-7, with D perhaps TRBD2 (7 bases). Trimming stripped 7 bases from V and 4 bases from J, with 17 bases between. In germline, CDR1 is SNHLY, CDR2 FYNNEI. The length of the CDR3 is 14 residues.

This clonotype was counted many times. This beta chain appears as a stray read in a library generated for alpha chains; its size is not informative. Written as DNA, the CDR3 is TGTGCCAGCAGTCCCGGACAGGGTACAACTAATGAAAAACTGTTTTTT. Translated: CASSPGQGTTNEKLFF. This chain connects TRBV12-3 or TRBV12-4 to TRBJ1-4; TRBD1 aligns across 8 bases. This CDR3 region has 16 residues. The junction had 5 bases not matched to a gene; V was cut back by 5 bases and J by 0 bases.

This clonotype is categorized as medium-sized. With the library built for alpha chains, this beta chain is off target and its frequency is not meaningful. V gene TRBV28 combines with J gene TRBJ1-1, with D perhaps matching TRBD1 (6 bases). The germline V and J ends were trimmed by 3 bases and 1 base, with 9 bases remaining between them. The CDR3 covers 14 residues. Germline V gives CDR1 MDHEN, CDR2 SYDVKM. CDR3 DNA: TGTGCCAGCAGTTTTCAGGGGTGGAACACTGAAGCTTTCTTT. Its translation is CASSFQGWNTEAFF.